This entry lists 20 T cell receptor beta chains sequenced from one sample in a study of blood T cell repertoires in COVID-19. Only in-frame clones appear in the TCRdb table, and some are missing; sequencing was by immunoSEQ multiplex PCR. The data hold some 73,000 clones, with roughly three quarters observed a single time. What was sequenced was peripheral blood. The receptor set was obtained from a man in his 70s with COVID-19, enrolled during active disease.

This chain connects TRBV9 to TRBJ2-5; tentatively, D is TRBD1 (5 bases). This CDR3 region has 13 residues. The V end lost 7 bases, the J end lost 2 bases, and 12 bases lay between the germline ends. Germline CDR1 reads SGDLS; CDR2 reads YYNGEE. CDR3 sequence reads: CASGLTDQETQYF. CDR3 DNA: TGTGCCAGCGGGCTGACAGATCAAGAGACCCAGTACTTC.

The genes are TRBV19 and TRBJ2-2; D ambiguous. The CDR3 runs to 15 residues. Per the germline V gene, CDR1 is LNHDA and CDR2 is SQIVND (reference sequence). V lost 2 bases to trimming and J lost 2 bases, with 9 bases between them. CDR3 DNA sequence: TGTGCCAGTAGTATATCACAGCTTAACACCGGGGAGCTGTTTTTT. Its protein is CASSISQLNTGELFF.

This chain connects TRBV28 to TRBJ1-2; TRBD1 might be the D (5 bases). CDR1 MDHEN and CDR2 SYDVKM come from the germline V gene. The V end was cut by 5 bases, the J end by 3 bases, with 13 bases between. The CDR3 extends over 14 amino acids. The CDR3 sequence: CASSPSDSYYGYTF. The CDR3 coding sequence is TGTGCCAGCAGTCCCAGCGACAGCTACTATGGCTACACCTTC.

The V gene is TRBV19, the J gene TRBJ1-5, with no clear D. The V gene's germline CDR1 is LNHDA and CDR2 SQIVND (reference sequence). The CDR3 loop spans 14 amino acids. V lost 3 bases and J lost 3, with 9 bases in between. This chain's CDR3 is CASSIAQYNQPQHF. The CDR3 DNA is TGTGCCAGTAGTATTGCACAGTACAATCAGCCCCAGCATTTT.

The chain uses TRBV7-2 and TRBJ2-3; TRBD2 aligns across 8 bases. The junction had 5 bases not matched to a gene; V was cut back by 0 bases and J by 0 bases. There are 17 residues in the CDR3. The germline V gene has CDR1 SGHTA and CDR2 FQGNSA. CDR3 residues: CASSLATTSGSTDTQYF. Here the CDR3 DNA reads TGTGCCAGCAGCTTAGCGACCACTAGCGGAAGCACAGATACGCAGTATTTT.

The chain couples TRBV5-4 to TRBJ2-2, with D unclear. V shed 0 bases and J shed 8 bases, with 14 bases lying between them. CDR1 SGHNT and CDR2 YYREEE come from the germline V gene (reference sequence). The CDR3 spans 15 residues. The CDR3 protein is CASSLVRFGVGELFF. The CDR3 coding sequence is TGTGCCAGCAGCTTGGTTCGGTTCGGTGTTGGGGAGCTGTTTTTT.

As DNA, the CDR3 is TGTGCCAGCAGCTTGGGGACTAGCGGGAGAGAATACGAGCAGTACTTC. This sequence encodes CASSLGTSGREYEQYF. This chain joins TRBV7-9 and TRBJ2-7; the match to TRBD2 covers 14 bases. Trimming took 3 bases from V and 4 from J; bases not matched to a gene: 5. The CDR3 covers 16 residues. The germline V gene has CDR1 SEHNR and CDR2 FQNEAQ (reference sequence).

J is TRBJ1-4 and V is TRBV9, with D possibly matching TRBD1 (5 bases). Trimming cost V 0 bases and J 2 bases, with 11 bases left between them. Looked up from germline, CDR1 is SGDLS and CDR2 is YYNGEE. The CDR3 contains 16 residues. CDR3 sequence reads: CASSVDQGGTNEKLFF. In DNA, the CDR3 is TGTGCCAGCAGCGTAGACCAGGGTGGGACTAATGAAAAACTGTTTTTT.

This chain links TRBV9 with TRBJ2-2, with a possible D match to TRBD2 (5 bases). The V end was cut by 0 bases, the J end by 7 bases, with 13 bases between. The CDR3 has 15 amino acids. CDR1 is SGDLS, CDR2 YYNGEE, per germline. In DNA, the CDR3 is TGTGCCAGCAGCGTAGGTTCGGAGGCGTACGGGGAGCTGTTTTTT. Protein: CASSVGSEAYGELFF. Combining the CDR3 with reference TRBV9 and TRBJ2-2 gives the whole variable domain DSGVTQTPKHLITATGQRVTLRCSPRSGDLSVYWYQQSLDQGLQFLIQYYNGEERAKGNILERFSAQQFPDLHSELNLSSLELGDSALYFCASSVGSEAYGELFFGEGSRLTVL.

V is TRBV9 and J is TRBJ1-1; D might be TRBD1 (5 bases). Germline CDR1 is SGDLS and CDR2 is YYNGEE. Trimming left V 1 base short and J 1 base short, with 8 bases between. The CDR3 is 14 amino acids. In DNA, the CDR3 is TGTGCCAGCAGCGTAAAAGGACAGAACACTGAAGCTTTCTTT. Amino acids: CASSVKGQNTEAFF.

This chain uses TRBV5-4 with TRBJ2-2; 9 nucleotides match TRBD2. After removal of 0 bases from V and 4 bases from J, the junction contained 7 bases not matched to a gene. The germline CDR1 and CDR2 sequences are SGHNT and YYREEE (reference sequence). There are 17 residues in the CDR3. As DNA, the CDR3 is TGTGCCAGCAGCTTGGCCGGAGCGGGAGGCCTCACCGGGGAGCTGTTTTTT. Protein product: CASSLAGAGGLTGELFF.

V gene TRBV19 combines with J gene TRBJ1-1; D is uncertain. The CDR3 spans 14 residues. Deletions cut 6 bases from V and 1 base from J, with 12 bases between. Germline V gives CDR1 LNHDA, CDR2 SQIVND (reference sequence). The CDR3 here is CASSHANRNTEAFF. The CDR3 coding sequence is TGTGCCAGTAGCCACGCTAATCGGAACACTGAAGCTTTCTTT. Variable domain in full (rest from reference TRBV19 and TRBJ1-1): DGGITQSPKYLFRKEGQNVTLSCEQNLNHDAMYWYRQDPGQGLRLIYYSQIVNDFQKGDIAEGYSVSREKKESFPLTVTSAQKNPTAFYLCASSHANRNTEAFFGQGTRLTVV.

The gene calls are TRBV7-3 and TRBJ1-6; D gene unclear. This CDR3 contains 14 residues. The V gene's germline CDR1 is SGHTA and CDR2 FQGTGA. Trimming shortened V by 4 bases and J by 9 bases, and 13 bases separated the two germline ends. CDR3 nucleotides: TGTGCCAGCAGCTCGGGATCTTCAGGTTCACCCCTCCACTTT. Its protein is CASSSGSSGSPLHF.

This chain connects TRBV3-1 (or the pseudogene TRBV3-2) to TRBJ2-7, with D possibly matching TRBD1 (6 bases). Germline V lookup: CDR1 LGHDT, CDR2 YNNKEL (reference sequence). The length of the CDR3 is 17 residues. Trimming removed 1 base from V and 2 bases from J, with 18 bases in between. The CDR3 DNA reads as TGTGCCAGCAGCCAAGGCCCCTCGGGACATCACGCCTACGAGCAGTACTTC. It encodes CASSQGPSGHHAYEQYF.

The chain carries TRBV25-1 and TRBJ1-1, with 12 bases aligning to TRBD1. The V gene end was trimmed by 2 bases and the J gene end by 8 bases; junction bases not matched to a gene: 6. Germline V CDR1 and CDR2: MGHDK, SYGVNS. The length of the CDR3 is 15 residues. The CDR3 DNA sequence: TGTGCCAGCAGTGAAAGAGGGGACAGGGGGCGAGAAGCTTTCTTT. Translated, it gives CASSERGDRGREAFF.

This clone occurred a few times. This chain connects TRBV6-5 to TRBJ1-6, with D unresolved. V was shortened by 6 bases and J by 7 bases, with 13 bases between the two germline ends. Germline V gene sequence: CDR1 MNHEY, CDR2 SVGAGI. The CDR3 is 14 residues long. In nucleotides, the CDR3 is TGTGCCAGCAGAAACCCTAGTGGGAATTCACCCCTCCACTTT. It encodes CASRNPSGNSPLHF.

This clone was seen a single time. The chain couples TRBV19 to TRBJ2-7; TRBD1 matches 8 bases. Per germline, CDR1 LNHDA and CDR2 SQIVND (reference sequence). The CDR3 length is 17 residues. V lost 1 base to trimming and J lost 2 bases; unmatched junction nucleotides: 10. The CDR3 loop is CASSIALRDRRPYEQYF. The CDR3 DNA reads TGTGCCAGTAGTATAGCTCTTCGGGACAGGCGACCCTACGAGCAGTACTTC.

The chain joins TRBV5-1 to TRBJ2-2, with 8 nucleotides matching TRBD1. Per the germline V gene, CDR1 is SGHRS and CDR2 is YFSETQ. J was trimmed by 1 base and V by 4 bases; bases with no gene match: 3. CDR3 length: 15 residues. The CDR3 region has the DNA TGCGCCAGCAGCCTCGGGACAGGGAACACCGGGGAGCTGTTTTTT. This codes for CASSLGTGNTGELFF.

This clone was seen a handful of times. V and J are TRBV7-2 and TRBJ2-7, with 8 bases that match TRBD2. This CDR3 spans 15 amino acids. Germline V gene data show CDR1 as SGHTA and CDR2 as FQGNSA. The V gene end was trimmed by 5 bases and the J gene end by 2 bases; junction bases not matched to a gene: 8. CDR3: CASSEGLAPTYEQYF. The CDR3 region has the DNA TGTGCCAGCAGCGAAGGACTAGCTCCTACCTACGAGCAGTACTTC.

The gene calls are TRBV5-5 and TRBJ1-5; 9 nucleotides agree with TRBD1. Germline V gives CDR1 SGHKS, CDR2 YYEKEE (reference sequence). The CDR3 spans 18 residues. J was trimmed by 2 bases and V by 3 bases; bases with no gene match: 12. The CDR3 DNA sequence: TGTGCCAGCAGCTCCACTGGGACAGGGATTGGGGGCAATCAGCCCCAGCATTTT. The encoded protein is CASSSTGTGIGGNQPQHF.